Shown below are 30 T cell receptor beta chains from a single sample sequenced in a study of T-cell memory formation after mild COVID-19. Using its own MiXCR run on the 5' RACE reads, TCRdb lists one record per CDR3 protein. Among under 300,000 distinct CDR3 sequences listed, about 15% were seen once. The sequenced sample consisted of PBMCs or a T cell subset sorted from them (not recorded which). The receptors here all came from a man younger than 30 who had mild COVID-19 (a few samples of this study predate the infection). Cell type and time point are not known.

The CDR3 region is CASTDRGISGEQYV. For the CDR3, the DNA is TGTGCCAGCACCGACAGGGGGATCAGTGGTGAGCAGTACGTC. V gene TRBV6-1 combines with J gene TRBJ2-7, with 9 positions matching TRBD1. CDR1 and CDR2 (germline): MNHNS, SASEGT. V trimming: 7 bases; J trimming: 7 bases; junction bases outside the gene matches: 11. The CDR3 contains 14 residues.

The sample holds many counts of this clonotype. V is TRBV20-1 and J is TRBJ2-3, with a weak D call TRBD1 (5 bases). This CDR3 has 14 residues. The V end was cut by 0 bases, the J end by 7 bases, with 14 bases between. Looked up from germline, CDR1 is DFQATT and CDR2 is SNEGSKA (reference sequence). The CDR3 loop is CSARDSSKGHTQYF. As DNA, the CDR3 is TGCAGTGCTAGAGACAGTTCCAAGGGGCATACGCAGTATTTT.

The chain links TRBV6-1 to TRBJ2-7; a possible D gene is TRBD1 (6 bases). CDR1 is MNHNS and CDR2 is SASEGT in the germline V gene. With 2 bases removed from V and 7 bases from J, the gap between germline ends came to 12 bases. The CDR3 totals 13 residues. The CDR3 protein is CASSERGTREQYV. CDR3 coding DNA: TGTGCCAGCAGTGAAAGGGGGACAAGGGAGCAGTACGTC.

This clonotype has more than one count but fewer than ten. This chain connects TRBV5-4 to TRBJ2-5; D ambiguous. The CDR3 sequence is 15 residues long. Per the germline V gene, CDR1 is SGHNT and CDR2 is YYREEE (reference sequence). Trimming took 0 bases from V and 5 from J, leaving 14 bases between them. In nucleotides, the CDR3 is TGTGCCAGCAGCTTGGGATCTTCTTACCTCGAGACCCAGTACTTC. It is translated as CASSLGSSYLETQYF.

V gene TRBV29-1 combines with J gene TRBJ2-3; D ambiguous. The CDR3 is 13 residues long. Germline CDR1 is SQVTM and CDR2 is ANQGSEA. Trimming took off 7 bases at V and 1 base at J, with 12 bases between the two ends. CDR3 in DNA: TGCAGCGCTGGTCCACTCCGCACAGATACGCAGTATTTT. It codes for CSAGPLRTDTQYF.

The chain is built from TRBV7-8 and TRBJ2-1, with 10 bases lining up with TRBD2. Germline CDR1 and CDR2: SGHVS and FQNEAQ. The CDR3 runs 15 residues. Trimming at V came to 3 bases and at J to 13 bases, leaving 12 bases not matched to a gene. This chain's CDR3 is CASSFGTSVLISQFF. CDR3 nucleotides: TGTGCCAGCAGCTTCGGGACTAGCGTCTTGATCTCCCAGTTCTTC.

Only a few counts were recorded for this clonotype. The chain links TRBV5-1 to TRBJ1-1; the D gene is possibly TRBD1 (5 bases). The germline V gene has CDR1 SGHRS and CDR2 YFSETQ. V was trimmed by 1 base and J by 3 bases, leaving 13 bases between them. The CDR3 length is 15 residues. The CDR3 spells CASSLLARGDTEAFF. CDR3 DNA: TGCGCCAGCAGCTTGTTGGCTAGGGGTGACACTGAAGCTTTCTTT.

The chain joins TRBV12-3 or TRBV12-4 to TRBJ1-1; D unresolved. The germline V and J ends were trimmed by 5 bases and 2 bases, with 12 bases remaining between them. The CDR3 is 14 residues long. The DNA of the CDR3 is TGTGCCAGCAGTCCTTTTGACAAAAACACTGAAGCTTTCTTT. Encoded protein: CASSPFDKNTEAFF.

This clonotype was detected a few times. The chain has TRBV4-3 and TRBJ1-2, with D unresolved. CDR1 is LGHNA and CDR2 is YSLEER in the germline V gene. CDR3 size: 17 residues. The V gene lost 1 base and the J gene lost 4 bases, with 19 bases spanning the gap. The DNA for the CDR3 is TGCGCCAGCAGCCAAGCGGTGGATGGGGTTCGTACCTATGGCTACACCTTC. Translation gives CASSQAVDGVRTYGYTF.

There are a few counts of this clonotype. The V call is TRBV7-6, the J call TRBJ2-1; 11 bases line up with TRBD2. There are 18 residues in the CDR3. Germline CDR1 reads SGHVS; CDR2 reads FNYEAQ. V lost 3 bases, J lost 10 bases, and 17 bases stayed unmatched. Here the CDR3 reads CASSLLGTTSGGLGEQFF. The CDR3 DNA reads TGTGCCAGCAGCTTGCTAGGAACAACTAGCGGGGGTCTAGGGGAGCAGTTCTTC.

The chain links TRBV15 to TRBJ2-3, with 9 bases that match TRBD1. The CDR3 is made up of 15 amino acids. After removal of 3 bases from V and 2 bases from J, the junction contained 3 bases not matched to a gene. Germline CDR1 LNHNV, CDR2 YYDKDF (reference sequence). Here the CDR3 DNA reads TGTGCCACCAGCAGTCGGACAGGGGACACAGATACGCAGTATTTT. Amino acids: CATSSRTGDTDTQYF.

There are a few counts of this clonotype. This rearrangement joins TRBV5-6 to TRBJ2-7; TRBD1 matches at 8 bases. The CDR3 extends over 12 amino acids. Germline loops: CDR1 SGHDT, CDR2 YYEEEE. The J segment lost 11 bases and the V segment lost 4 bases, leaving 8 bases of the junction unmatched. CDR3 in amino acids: CASSLTGGVEYV. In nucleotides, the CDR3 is TGTGCCAGCAGCCTCACAGGGGGTGTAGAGTACGTC.

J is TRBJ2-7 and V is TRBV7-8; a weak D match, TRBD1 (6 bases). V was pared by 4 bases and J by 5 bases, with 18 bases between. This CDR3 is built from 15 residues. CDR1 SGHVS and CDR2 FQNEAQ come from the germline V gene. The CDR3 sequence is CASSYPGDPRDEQYF. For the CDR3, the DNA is TGTGCCAGCAGCTACCCAGGGGATCCCCGGGACGAGCAGTACTTC.

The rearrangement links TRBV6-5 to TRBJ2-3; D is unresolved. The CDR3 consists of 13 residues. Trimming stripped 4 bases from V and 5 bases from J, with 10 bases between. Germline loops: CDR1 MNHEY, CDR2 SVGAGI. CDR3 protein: CASSSTIQDTQYF. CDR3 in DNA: TGTGCCAGCAGTTCTACCATCCAAGATACGCAGTATTTT.

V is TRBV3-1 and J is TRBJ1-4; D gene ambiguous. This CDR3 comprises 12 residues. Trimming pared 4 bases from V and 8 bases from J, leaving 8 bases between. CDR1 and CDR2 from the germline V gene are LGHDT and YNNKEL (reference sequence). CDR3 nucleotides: TGTGCCAGCAGCCCCCCAGGAGAAAAACTGTTTTTT. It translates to CASSPPGEKLFF. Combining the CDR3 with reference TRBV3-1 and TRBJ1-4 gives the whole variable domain DTAVSQTPKYLVTQMGNDKSIKCEQNLGHDTMYWYKQDSKKFLKIMFSYNNKELIINETVPNRFSPKSPDKAHLNLHINSLELGDSAVYFCASSPPGEKLFFGSGTQLSVL.

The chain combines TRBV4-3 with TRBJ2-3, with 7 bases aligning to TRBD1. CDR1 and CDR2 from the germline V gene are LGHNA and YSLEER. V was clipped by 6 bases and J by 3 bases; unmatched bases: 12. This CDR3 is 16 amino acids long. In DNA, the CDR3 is TGCGCCAGCAGTCCTCGCCCGACAGGGCAGACAGATACGCAGTATTTT. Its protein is CASSPRPTGQTDTQYF.

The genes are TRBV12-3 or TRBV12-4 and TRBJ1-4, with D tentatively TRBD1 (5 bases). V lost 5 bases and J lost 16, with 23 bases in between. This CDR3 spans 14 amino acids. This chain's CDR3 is CASSSDSFDVKRFF. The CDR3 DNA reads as TGTGCCAGCAGTAGCGACAGTTTCGATGTAAAGAGGTTTTTT.

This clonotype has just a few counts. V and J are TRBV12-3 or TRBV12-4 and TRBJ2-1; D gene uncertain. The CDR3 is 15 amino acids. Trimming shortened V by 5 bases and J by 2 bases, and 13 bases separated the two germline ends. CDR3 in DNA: TGTGCCAGCAGTCCCAAAAAAAAACCCTACAATGAGCAGTTCTTC. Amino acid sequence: CASSPKKKPYNEQFF.

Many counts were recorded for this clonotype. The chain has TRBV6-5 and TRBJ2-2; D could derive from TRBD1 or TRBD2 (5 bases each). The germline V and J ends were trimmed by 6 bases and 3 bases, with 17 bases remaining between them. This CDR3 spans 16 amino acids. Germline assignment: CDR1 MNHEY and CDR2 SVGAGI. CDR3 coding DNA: TGTGCCAGCAGGCCCGTTGGGGGACGGTACACCGGGGAGCTGTTTTTT. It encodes CASRPVGGRYTGELFF.

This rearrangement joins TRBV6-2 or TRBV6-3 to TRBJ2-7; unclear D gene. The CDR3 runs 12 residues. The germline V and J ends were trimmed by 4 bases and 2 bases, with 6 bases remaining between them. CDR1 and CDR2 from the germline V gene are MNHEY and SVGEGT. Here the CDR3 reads CASSFHPYEQYV. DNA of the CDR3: TGTGCCAGCAGTTTCCATCCCTACGAGCAGTACGTC.

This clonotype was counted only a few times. CDR3 sequence: CSARGTGGAWGNTIYF. DNA of the CDR3: TGCAGTGCTAGGGGGACAGGGGGCGCGTGGGGAAACACCATATATTTT. The chain is built from TRBV20-1 and TRBJ1-3, with TRBD1 identical over 12 bases. J was trimmed by 4 bases and V by 3 bases; bases with no gene match: 7. The CDR3 covers 16 residues. Germline V CDR1 and CDR2: DFQATT, SNEGSKA (reference sequence).

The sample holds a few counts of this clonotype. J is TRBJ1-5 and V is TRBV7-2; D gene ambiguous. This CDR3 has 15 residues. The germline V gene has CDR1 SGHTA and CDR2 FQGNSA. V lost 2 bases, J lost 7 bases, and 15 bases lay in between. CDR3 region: CASSLSTISVQPQHF. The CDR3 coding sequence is TGTGCCAGCAGCTTATCGACAATATCAGTACAGCCCCAGCATTTT.

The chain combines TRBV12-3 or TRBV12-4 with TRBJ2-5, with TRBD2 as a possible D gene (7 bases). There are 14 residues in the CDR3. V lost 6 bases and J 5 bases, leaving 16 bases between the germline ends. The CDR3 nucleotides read TGTGCCAGCAGCCCCCGGGGGGCCGGTGAGACCCAGTACTTC. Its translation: CASSPRGAGETQYF.

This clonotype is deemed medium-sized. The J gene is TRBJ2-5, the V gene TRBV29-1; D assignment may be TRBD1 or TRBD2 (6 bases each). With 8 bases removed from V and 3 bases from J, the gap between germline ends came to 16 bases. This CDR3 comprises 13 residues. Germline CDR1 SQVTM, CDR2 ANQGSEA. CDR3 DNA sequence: TGCAGCACCCAAAGGGGGGCGGAAGAGACCCAGTACTTC. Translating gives CSTQRGAEETQYF. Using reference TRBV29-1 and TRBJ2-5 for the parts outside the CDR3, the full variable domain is SAVISQKPSRDICQRGTSLTIQCQVDSQVTMMFWYRQQPGQSLTLIATANQGSEATYESGFVIDKFPISRPNLTFSTLTVSNMSPEDSSIYLCSTQRGAEETQYFGPGTRLLVL.

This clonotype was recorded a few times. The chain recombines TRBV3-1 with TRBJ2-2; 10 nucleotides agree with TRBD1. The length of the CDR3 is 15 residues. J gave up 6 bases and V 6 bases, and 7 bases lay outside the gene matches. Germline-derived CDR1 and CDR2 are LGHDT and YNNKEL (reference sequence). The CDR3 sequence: CASSRQGAPAGELFF. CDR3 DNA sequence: TGTGCCAGCAGTCGACAGGGGGCGCCGGCCGGGGAGCTGTTTTTT.

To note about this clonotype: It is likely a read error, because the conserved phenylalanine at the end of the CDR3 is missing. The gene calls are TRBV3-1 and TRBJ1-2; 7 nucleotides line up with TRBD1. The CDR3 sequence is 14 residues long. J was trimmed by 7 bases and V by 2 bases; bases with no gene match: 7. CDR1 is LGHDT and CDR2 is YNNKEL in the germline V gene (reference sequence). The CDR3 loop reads CASSQHDREVGYTL. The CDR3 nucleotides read TGTGCCAGCAGCCAACACGACAGGGAGGTTGGCTACACCCTC.

CDR3 loop: CASRQGRSYEQYV. The CDR3 DNA is TGCGCCAGCAGGCAGGGGAGATCCTACGAGCAGTACGTC. This chain uses TRBV10-2 with TRBJ2-7; D might be TRBD1 (6 bases). Germline V gene lookup returns CDR1 WSHSY and CDR2 SAAADI. CDR3 length: 13 residues. V shed 6 bases and J shed 1 base, with 10 bases lying between them.

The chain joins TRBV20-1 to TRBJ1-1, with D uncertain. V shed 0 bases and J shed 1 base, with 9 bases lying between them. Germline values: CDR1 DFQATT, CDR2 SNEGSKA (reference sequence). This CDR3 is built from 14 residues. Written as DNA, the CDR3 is TGCAGTGCTAGAGAACAGACGGGGAACACTGAAGCTTTCTTT. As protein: CSAREQTGNTEAFF.

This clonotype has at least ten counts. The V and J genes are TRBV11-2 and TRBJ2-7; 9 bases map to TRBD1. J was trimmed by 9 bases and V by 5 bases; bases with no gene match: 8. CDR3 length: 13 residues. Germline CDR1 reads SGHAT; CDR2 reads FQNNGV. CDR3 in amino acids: CASSMGQGEGQYV. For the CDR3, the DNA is TGTGCCAGCAGCATGGGACAGGGAGAAGGGCAGTACGTC.

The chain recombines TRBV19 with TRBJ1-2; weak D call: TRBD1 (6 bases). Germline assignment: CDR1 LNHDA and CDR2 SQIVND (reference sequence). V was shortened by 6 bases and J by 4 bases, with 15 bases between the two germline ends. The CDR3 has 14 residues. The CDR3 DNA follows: TGTGCCAGTAGCCCGGACAGTCGCCCCTATGGCTACACCTTC. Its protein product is CASSPDSRPYGYTF.